These T cell receptor beta chains were read from a single sample in a study of T cell responses to AZD1222 COVID-19 vaccine. Clones were sequenced by immunoSEQ multiplex PCR, and TCRdb holds only the in-frame ones, with some missing. The data contain over 85,000 clones, approximately 92% of them singletons. The material was peripheral blood, obtained on day 0 of AZD1222 vaccination. The receptors come from an adult in good health. CDR3s include the opening cysteine and the closing phenylalanine or tryptophan. The listing skips clone size in some rows; elsewhere it reads once, few, many or a size class.

CASSRPGNTEAFF,TRBV7-6,TRBJ1-1,once
CASSERRAGGAEQYF,TRBV6-1,TRBJ2-7,once
CASSQARDRVNTEAFF,TRBV4-1,TRBJ1-1,few
CASSIGVAGNREQFF,TRBV5-1,TRBJ2-1,.
CASSFRGPTYEQYF,TRBV5-6,TRBJ2-7,.
CASSLGASYEQYF,TRBV5-4,TRBJ2-7,.
CASRSGPGGTEAFF,TRBV19,TRBJ1-1,.
CASSLDGQGYGYTF,TRBV5-1,TRBJ1-2,.
CASSQVHLNYEQYF,TRBV3-1/TRBV3-2,TRBJ2-7,.
CASSIQGWPLHF,TRBV13,TRBJ1-6,once
CASSLTGTEAFF,TRBV13,TRBJ1-1,.
CAHRRTPGHGYTF,TRBV28,TRBJ1-2,.
CASSILRAPPYEQYF,TRBV19,TRBJ2-7,.
CASSVRVGGVYNEQFF,TRBV9,TRBJ2-1,few
CASSAGPYEQYF,TRBV18,TRBJ2-7,.
CAWSGGYEQYF,TRBV30,TRBJ2-7,.
CASSSGQAVSYEQYF,TRBV11-2,TRBJ2-7,.
CASSQARAEQFF,TRBV14,TRBJ2-1,.
CASSPRYEQYF,TRBV7-8,TRBJ2-7,.
CASSPGDRDNEKLFF,TRBV5-1,TRBJ1-4,.
CASSAQDGGASGRYEQYF,TRBV6-1,TRBJ2-7,.
CASSQPVQAGELFF,TRBV3-1/TRBV3-2,TRBJ2-2,few
CASSGGSGPYNEQFF,TRBV4-2,TRBJ2-1,.
CASSQTGGNSPLHF,TRBV7-9,TRBJ1-6,.
CASSPGGDGYTF,TRBV7-2,TRBJ1-2,.
CASLQGTGTGELFF,TRBV5-1,TRBJ2-2,.
CASSQAGGGSNEQFF,TRBV7-9,TRBJ2-1,.
CASSQAGAEAFF,TRBV14,TRBJ1-1,.
CASSWNRGPDYEQYF,TRBV7-6,TRBJ2-7,.
CSASLRQFNEKLFF,TRBV20-1,TRBJ1-4,.
CASSHPRGQGYEQYF,TRBV4-1,TRBJ2-7,.
CASSPAGGAMGNEKLFF,TRBV7-9,TRBJ1-4,few